The 3 T cell receptor beta chains below were found in one sample sequenced in a study of molecular identifiers for immune sequencing clone quantification. TCRdb re-derived calls from the PCR reads in MiXCR, one entry per CDR3 protein. The table shows about 640,000 distinct CDR3 sequences, with 20% occurring only once. The sequencing sample was made of naive CD8+ T cells from blood, with Jurkat cell RNA spiked in. Regarding subset: FACS-sorted CD8+CD4-CCR7+CD45RA+ naive T cells. The receptors here all came from a human donor in good health. Some libraries in this study had Jurkat cell RNA spiked in.

Notes on this clonotype: The junction differs from germline at one of its ends, possibly a read error. This chain joins TRBV20-1 and TRBJ2-7; TRBD1 is a possible D gene (7 bases). This CDR3 has 15 residues. CDR1 is DFQATT, CDR2 SNEGSKA, per germline (reference sequence). The CDR3 bases are TGCAGTGCTAGACCACGGACAGGACTATACTACGAGCAGTGCTTC. The encoded protein is CSARPRTGLYYEQCF.

This clonotype was detected ten times or more. The chain employs TRBV12-3 or TRBV12-4 and TRBJ1-1, with a weak D call TRBD1 (6 bases). This CDR3 is built from 14 residues. V shed 8 bases and J shed 3 bases, with 16 bases lying between them. DNA of the CDR3: TGTGCCAGCCAAAGTTCAGGGGTGGACACTGAAGCTTTCTTT. Translating gives CASQSSGVDTEAFF.

A note on this clonotype: This may be a read error: a much more frequent sequence differs by one nucleotide. The chain is built from TRBV27 and TRBJ2-7, with D possibly matching TRBD2 (5 bases). Trimming removed 4 bases from V and 2 bases from J, with 15 bases in between. CDR1 MNHEY and CDR2 SMNVEV come from the germline V gene (reference sequence). This CDR3 region has 15 residues. The CDR3 nucleotides are TGTGCCAGCAGTTCGGCCCCGCGGGTTCCCTACGAGCAGTACTTC. Protein: CASSSAPRVPYEQYF.